This TCR beta chain came from a study of identical twins. TCRdb recomputed calls from the 5' RACE reads with MiXCR, one row per CDR3 protein. Found here are a few hundred thousand distinct CDR3 sequences, roughly 9% of them singletons; the top ten hold roughly 8.7%. The CDR3 contains 16 residues. This TCR derives from a woman aged 50 to 60 in good health. The genes are TRBV21-1 and TRBJ1-2; the table calls TRBD1, which could not be checked here. TRBV21-1 is a documented pseudogene. Specimen: naive T cells sorted from blood. The CDR3 reads CASRREGQEKNYGYTF. CDR3 nucleotide sequence: TGTGCCAGCAGGAGAGAGGGACAGGAGAAAAACTATGGCTACACCTTC.